Listed below are T cell receptor beta chains from one sample, sequenced in a study of radiotherapy plus CTLA-4 blockade in lung cancer. Produced via immunoSEQ multiplex PCR; TCRdb's table is partial and in-frame only. The profile shows about 110,000 clones, approximately 77% of them singletons. The sample in question was peripheral blood, obtained from a patient treated with radiotherapy plus ipilimumab. Receptors originate from a human donor with non-small cell lung cancer that progressed on radiotherapy plus ipilimumab. Some clones in this sample may be carry-over from other donors' samples. CDR3s include the opening cysteine and the closing phenylalanine or tryptophan. D genes are given only for firm matches. Expanded clones are given a class, and other clones once, few, many or no size at all.

TRBV4-3	TRBD1	TRBJ1-2	NA	TGCGCCAGCAGCCGAGGGACAGGGGTCGACTATGGCTACACCTTC	CASSRGTGVDYGYTF
TRBV5-1	NA	TRBJ2-5	NA	TGCGCCAGCAGCTTGTTGGTGGGTAGTGAGACCCAGTACTTC	CASSLLVGSETQYF
TRBV25-1	NA	TRBJ2-1	few	TGTGCCAGCAGTGAAATTGGAGCCAGGGAGTTCTTC	CASSEIGAREFF
TRBV21-1	NA	TRBJ2-7	NA	TGTGCCAGCAGCAAAGAACCGAGGGGACAGGTCTACTACGAGCAGTACTTC	CASSKEPRGQVYYEQYF
TRBV6-5	NA	TRBJ2-1	NA	TGTGCCAGCAGTTACCGGACGGATTCGTCCTACAATGAGCAGTTCTTC	CASSYRTDSSYNEQFF
TRBV5-6	NA	TRBJ1-2	NA	TGTGCCAGCAGCTTGGATGTCTCTCGCGCAGGGTTTAACTATGGCTACACCTTC	CASSLDVSRAGFNYGYTF
TRBV7-2	NA	TRBJ2-5	once	TGTGCCAGCAGCCGACAGCCCCAAGAGACCCAGTACTTC	CASSRQPQETQYF
TRBV9	NA	TRBJ1-1	NA	TGTGCCAGCAGCGTATCAACAGTCACTGAAGCTTTCTTT	CASSVSTVTEAFF
TRBV18	TRBD2	TRBJ2-3	NA	TGTGCCAGCTCACCAGTTAGCGGGGGGGCGTTGGGCACAGATACGCAGTATTTT	CASSPVSGGALGTDTQYF
TRBV6-5	NA	TRBJ2-7	few	TGTGCCAGCAGTTACTCCGGGGATCCCTTTTTGGAGCAGTACTTC	CASSYSGDPFLEQYF
TRBV7-2	NA	TRBJ1-1	NA	TGTGCCAGCAGCCTCCTAGAGGCGATGGGAGCTTTCTTT	CASSLLEAMGAFF
TRBV5-1	TRBD1	TRBJ1-4	NA	TGCGCCAGCAGCTCGGGACAGGGGGCAACTAATGAAAAACTGTTTTTT	CASSSGQGATNEKLFF
TRBV10-3	TRBD1	TRBJ1-2	NA	TGTGCCATCAGTGAGGGGACAGGGGCCACTAACTATGGCTACACCTTC	CAISEGTGATNYGYTF
TRBV7-6	NA	TRBJ2-1	NA	TGTGCCAGCAGCCGACAGTCTAGCGCCTACAATGAGCAGTTCTTC	CASSRQSSAYNEQFF
TRBV7-2	NA	TRBJ2-7	NA	TGTGCCAGCAGCCCGCAAACCCTCTCCTACGAGCAGTACTTC	CASSPQTLSYEQYF
TRBV12-5	TRBD1	TRBJ2-1	NA	TGTGCTAGTGGTTGGGACAGTTTCAATGAGCAGTTCTTC	CASGWDSFNEQFF
TRBV9	TRBD1	TRBJ2-3	NA	TGTGCCAGCAGCTTCGGACAGGGGACAGATACGCAGTATTTT	CASSFGQGTDTQYF